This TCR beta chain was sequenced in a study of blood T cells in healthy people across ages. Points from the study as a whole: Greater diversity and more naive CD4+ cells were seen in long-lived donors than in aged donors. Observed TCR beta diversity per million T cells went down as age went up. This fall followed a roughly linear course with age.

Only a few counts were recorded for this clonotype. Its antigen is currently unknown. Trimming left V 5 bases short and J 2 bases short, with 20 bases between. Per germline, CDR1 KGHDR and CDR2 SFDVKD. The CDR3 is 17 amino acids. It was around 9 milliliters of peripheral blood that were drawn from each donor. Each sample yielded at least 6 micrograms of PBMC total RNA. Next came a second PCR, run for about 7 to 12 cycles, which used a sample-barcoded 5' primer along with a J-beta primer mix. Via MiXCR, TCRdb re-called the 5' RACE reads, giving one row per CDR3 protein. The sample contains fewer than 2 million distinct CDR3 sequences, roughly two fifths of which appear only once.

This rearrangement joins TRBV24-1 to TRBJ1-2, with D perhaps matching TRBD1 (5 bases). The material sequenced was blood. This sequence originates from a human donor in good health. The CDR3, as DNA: TGTGCCACCAGTGGCTTCGCCACAGGCTCACCCAACTATGGCTACACCTTC. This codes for CATSGFATGSPNYGYTF.